One and the same sample provided the 21 T cell receptor beta chains below, sequenced in a study of regulatory T cells in long-lasting Graves disease. CDR3 regions were amplified by Arm-PCR using iRepertoire HTBI primers to build TCR beta libraries. TCRdb called the multiplex PCR reads again in MiXCR, with one record for every CDR3 protein. The sample includes a few hundred thousand distinct CDR3 sequences, roughly 25% of them seen just once. The time point was: persistent/refractory GD, antithyroid drugs over 5 years with positive TRAb. Making the TCR library involved RNA that had been extracted from PBMCs. The starting material was peripheral blood mononuclear cells (PBMCs), obtained when the disease was refractory, from a patient treated with antithyroid drugs. The receptors were sampled from a woman in her thirties or forties with Graves disease.

There are many counts of this clonotype. This chain links TRBV6-1 with TRBJ2-7, with D maybe TRBD1 (6 bases). CDR1 and CDR2 (germline): MNHNS, SASEGT. The V and J ends lost 6 bases and 5 bases respectively, with 14 bases between them. The CDR3 contains 13 residues. The CDR3 coding sequence is TGTGCCAGCAGGACAGACAGGAGCCACGAGCAGTACTTC. Its translation is CASRTDRSHEQYF.

V and J are TRBV5-1 and TRBJ2-4; TRBD1 is a possible D gene (5 bases). V dropped 2 bases and J dropped 5 bases, with 11 bases sitting between them. This CDR3 has 14 amino acids. CDR1 is SGHRS, CDR2 YFSETQ, per germline. DNA of the CDR3: TGCGCCAGCAGCTTCCAGGGTTTCGAAAACATTCAGTACTTC. Its protein product is CASSFQGFENIQYF.

The genes are TRBV15 and TRBJ2-2, with no clear D. The ends were cut back, 1 base at V and 6 bases at J, with 0 bases in the middle. The germline CDR1 and CDR2 sequences are LNHNV and YYDKDF (reference sequence). The CDR3 contains 11 residues. The CDR3 reads CATSRAGELFF. The CDR3 region has the DNA TGTGCCACCAGCAGAGCCGGGGAGCTGTTTTTT. The entire variable domain, with the rest obtained from reference TRBV15 and TRBJ2-2, is as follows: DAMVIQNPRYQVTQFGKPVTLSCSQTLNHNVMYWYQQKSSQAPKLLFHYYDKDFNNEADTPDNFQSRRPNTSFCFLDIRSPGLGDTAMYLCATSRAGELFFGEGSRLTVL.

V and J are TRBV13 and TRBJ1-1; D call uncertain. The ends were cut back, 2 bases at V and 7 bases at J, with 5 bases in the middle. This CDR3 comprises 11 residues. Germline V gives CDR1 PRHDT, CDR2 FYEKMQ (reference sequence). The CDR3 DNA reads as TGTGCCAGCAGCTTATTTAATGAAGCTTTCTTT. Protein product: CASSLFNEAFF.

The chain links TRBV7-2 to TRBJ1-1; D might be TRBD1 (5 bases). Deletions cut 5 bases from V and 6 bases from J, with 22 bases between. The CDR3 covers 16 residues. Looked up from germline, CDR1 is SGHTA and CDR2 is FQGNSA. The CDR3 sequence is CASSAGLGWGDPEAFF. CDR3 nucleotides: TGTGCCAGCAGCGCCGGCCTGGGGTGGGGGGACCCTGAAGCTTTCTTT.

This clonotype was seen at least ten times. The V gene is TRBV20-1, the J gene TRBJ1-4; TRBD1 aligns across 8 bases. CDR3 length: 18 residues. The junction had 13 bases not matched to a gene; V was cut back by 2 bases and J by 2 bases. Germline V gene data show CDR1 as DFQATT and CDR2 as SNEGSKA (reference sequence). This CDR3 is CSARPRYRGRHTNEKLFF. In DNA, the CDR3 is TGCAGTGCTAGACCCCGTTACAGGGGGAGGCATACTAATGAAAAACTGTTTTTT.

The chain combines TRBV7-9 with TRBJ2-2; D perhaps matches TRBD2 (6 bases). The V and J ends lost 7 bases and 1 base respectively, with 13 bases between them. Germline CDR1 and CDR2: SEHNR and FQNEAQ (reference sequence). The CDR3 loop spans 15 amino acids. The CDR3 bases are TGTGCCAGCACACAGCGGGCAGGGAACACCGGGGAGCTGTTTTTT. Its protein is CASTQRAGNTGELFF.

On this clonotype: One end of the junction is discordant with germline, which a read error may explain. This chain joins TRBV6-4 and TRBJ1-2; possibly TRBD1 for D (5 bases). Germline V gene data show CDR1 as MRHNA and CDR2 as SNTAGT. This CDR3 comprises 14 residues. CDR3 in amino acids: CANSRGEGPYGYTF. Here the CDR3 DNA reads TGTGCCAACAGTAGGGGAGAAGGTCCCTATGGCTACACCTTC.

Details on this clonotype: A much larger clone differs by one base, so this may be a read error. The chain links TRBV6-2 or TRBV6-3 to TRBJ2-2; D is undetermined. In germline, CDR1 is MNHEY, CDR2 SVGEGT. The CDR3 extends over 11 amino acids. The ends were cut back, 0 bases at V and 11 bases at J, with 4 bases in the middle. CDR3 coding DNA: TGTGCCAGCAGTTACTCGGACGAGCTGTTTTTT. Translation: CASSYSDELFF.

As for this clonotype: A much larger clone is a single base away; this may be a read error. CDR3 residues: CATSHPGHAYAYTF. For the CDR3, the DNA is TGTGCCACCAGCCATCCGGGACATGCCTATGCCTACACCTTC. The V call is TRBV15, the J call TRBJ1-2, with D possibly TRBD1 on 6 matching bases. The CDR3 is 14 residues long. Looked up from germline, CDR1 is LNHNV and CDR2 is YYDKDF (reference sequence).

In this sample, this clonotype turned up many times. V usage is TRBV7-3 and J usage is TRBJ2-7, with D possibly matching TRBD2 (6 bases). Germline V CDR1 and CDR2: SGHTA, FQGTGA. V lost 5 bases, J lost 2 bases, and 16 bases lay in between. The CDR3 consists of 15 residues. CDR3 loop: CASSLSGTSPYEQYF. CDR3 nucleotide sequence: TGTGCCAGCAGCCTCTCCGGGACTTCCCCCTACGAGCAGTACTTC.

This clonotype was detected only a few times. The chain is built from TRBV6-1 and TRBJ1-5; 12 bases are a match to TRBD1. Germline CDR1 is MNHNS and CDR2 is SASEGT. The CDR3 loop spans 16 amino acids. J gave up 5 bases and V 8 bases, and 10 bases lay outside the gene matches. The CDR3 nucleotides read TGTGCCAGCGCCACGAATAGGGACAGGGGGCATCAGCCCCAGCATTTT. Protein: CASATNRDRGHQPQHF.

The chain carries TRBV6-5 and TRBJ2-2; TRBD1 matches at 9 bases. V was clipped by 0 bases and J by 4 bases; unmatched bases: 6. The CDR3 contains 17 residues. Looked up from germline, CDR1 is MNHEY and CDR2 is SVGAGI. This CDR3 reads CASSYSDKTGGTGELFF. The CDR3 DNA reads as TGTGCCAGCAGTTACTCCGATAAGACAGGGGGCACCGGGGAGCTGTTTTTT.

The rearrangement uses TRBV7-9 and TRBJ2-3; no clear D. The CDR3 length is 13 residues. CDR1 and CDR2 (germline): SEHNR, FQNEAQ (reference sequence). The ends were cut back, 3 bases at V and 4 bases at J, with 8 bases in the middle. The DNA of the CDR3 is TGTGCCAGCAGCTTCACTCCGCCAGATACGCAGTATTTT. This sequence encodes CASSFTPPDTQYF.

This clonotype was observed a handful of times. The genes are TRBV7-9 and TRBJ1-2; D gene unclear. V lost 1 base, J lost 8 bases, and 14 bases lay in between. The CDR3 contains 14 residues. CDR1 is SEHNR, CDR2 FQNEAQ, per germline (reference sequence). The CDR3: CASSLGAEERGYTF. The CDR3 DNA follows: TGTGCCAGCAGCTTAGGAGCCGAAGAGAGGGGCTACACCTTC.

The chain links TRBV6-5 to TRBJ2-1, with 7 nucleotides matching TRBD1. V shed 2 bases, J shed 1 base, and the junction held 8 bases outside the gene matches. There are 17 residues in the CDR3. The germline CDR1 and CDR2 sequences are MNHEY and SVGAGI. CDR3 region: CASSYPPRTGSYNEQFF. As DNA, the CDR3 is TGTGCCAGCAGTTACCCTCCCAGGACAGGATCCTACAATGAGCAGTTCTTC.

This clonotype was counted only a few times. CDR3 protein: CASRQQGADNQPQHF. The CDR3, as DNA: TGTGCCAGCAGACAACAGGGTGCTGATAATCAGCCCCAGCATTTT. The rearrangement links TRBV6-1 to TRBJ1-5, with a possible D match to TRBD1 (6 bases). In germline, CDR1 is MNHNS, CDR2 SASEGT. The CDR3 has 15 amino acids. V lost 6 bases and J lost 4, with 16 bases in between.

This clonotype was counted ten times or more. J is TRBJ2-2 and V is TRBV27, with unresolved D. Germline-derived CDR1 and CDR2 are MNHEY and SMNVEV (reference sequence). The CDR3 contains 16 residues. Trimming cost V 4 bases and J 4 bases, with 16 bases left between them. CDR3 in amino acids: CASSSPRSAVTGELFF. Here the CDR3 DNA reads TGTGCCAGCAGTTCCCCCCGCAGCGCGGTCACCGGGGAGCTGTTTTTT.

The sample holds many counts of this clonotype. The chain employs TRBV7-9 and TRBJ1-1, with D possibly being TRBD1 (6 bases). CDR1 and CDR2 (germline): SEHNR, FQNEAQ (reference sequence). Trimming took off 5 bases at V and 7 bases at J, with 11 bases between the two ends. The CDR3 consists of 12 residues. The CDR3 is CASSLRGFEAFF. CDR3 DNA sequence: TGTGCCAGCAGCCTCAGGGGTTTTGAAGCTTTCTTT. The complete variable domain, with remaining parts taken from reference TRBV7-9 and TRBJ1-1, reads DTGVSQNPRHKITKRGQNVTFRCDPISEHNRLYWYRQTLGQGPEFLTYFQNEAQLEKSRLLSDRFSAERPKGSFSTLEIQRTEQGDSAMYLCASSLRGFEAFFGQGTRLTVV.

This sequence joins TRBV5-1 and TRBJ2-7; maybe TRBD2 (5 bases). Germline CDR1 and CDR2: SGHRS and YFSETQ. This CDR3 contains 14 residues. Deletions cut 4 bases from V and 0 bases from J, with 11 bases between. The CDR3, as DNA: TGCGCCAGCAGCCCCGTGGGGAGCTCCTACGAGCAGTACTTC. This translates into CASSPVGSSYEQYF.

With regard to this clonotype: This may be a read error: a much more frequent sequence differs by one nucleotide. This chain uses TRBV20-1 with TRBJ1-2; D is perhaps TRBD1 (5 bases). Per germline, CDR1 DFQATT and CDR2 SNEGSKA (reference sequence). The CDR3 contains 17 residues. The CDR3 spells CTARDLAKRGANYGYTF. Written as DNA, the CDR3 is TGCACTGCTAGAGATCTGGCGAAAAGGGGAGCTAACTATGGCTACACCTTC.